These 10 T cell receptor beta chains were all obtained from the same sample, sequenced in a study of OX40 agonist ivuxolimab in advanced cancers. The repertoire was sequenced with immunoSEQ multiplex PCR; TCRdb's copy has only in-frame clones and lacks some. The table lists 45,000 to 55,000 clones, 65% to 90% of them singletons. The sample was CD4+ or CD8+ T cells sorted from blood, taken in a trial of the OX40 agonist ivuxolimab. The receptors shown here come from an adult with an advanced solid tumor such as melanoma, head and neck, liver or kidney cancer.

The V and J genes are TRBV7-9 and TRBJ2-1, with 8 bases aligning to TRBD1. The V segment lost 6 bases and the J segment 8 bases; nucleotides outside the gene matches: 12. The CDR3 runs to 15 residues. CDR1 SEHNR and CDR2 FQNEAQ come from the germline V gene (reference sequence). The CDR3: CASRKTGAMVDEQFF. In nucleotides, the CDR3 is TGTGCCAGCAGGAAGACAGGGGCGATGGTTGATGAGCAGTTCTTC.

The rearrangement joins TRBV28 to TRBJ2-7, with 9 bases matching TRBD1. V trimming: 4 bases; J trimming: 0 bases; junction bases outside the gene matches: 13. The CDR3 contains 18 residues. Germline CDR1 MDHEN, CDR2 SYDVKM. Here the CDR3 DNA reads TGTGCCAGCAGTTCCGGGCCGGGACAGGGCATCAGCTCCTACGAGCAGTACTTC. Translation gives CASSSGPGQGISSYEQYF. The full variable domain, rest sourced from reference TRBV28 and TRBJ2-7, is DVKVTQSSRYLVKRTGEKVFLECVQDMDHENMFWYRQDPGLGLRLIYFSYDVKMKEKGDIPEGYSVSREKKERFSLILESASTNQTSMYLCASSSGPGQGISSYEQYFGPGTRLTVT.

As DNA, the CDR3 is TGCGCCAGCAGCTTAGATCCCCCGGAGGGGGGCCTAGGTGCTTTCTTT. It codes for CASSLDPPEGGLGAFF. V usage is TRBV5-1 and J usage is TRBJ1-1, with a weak D call TRBD1 (6 bases). The germline V gene encodes CDR1 SGHRS and CDR2 YFSETQ. Trimming left V 2 bases short and J 11 bases short, with 25 bases between. This CDR3 comprises 16 residues.

The gene calls are TRBV5-8 and TRBJ1-2; maybe TRBD1 (5 bases). This CDR3 is built from 15 residues. Between the trimmed V and J ends, which lost 0 bases and 8 bases, there was a span of 17 bases. In germline, CDR1 is SGHTS, CDR2 YDEGEE. CDR3 nucleotide sequence: TGTGCCAGCAGCTTGGGGGCAGGGAATATTAGAGGCTACACCTTC. Translated: CASSLGAGNIRGYTF.

The chain couples TRBV7-9 to TRBJ1-2; D remains ambiguous. This CDR3 spans 13 amino acids. Germline lookup yields CDR1 SEHNR and CDR2 FQNEAQ (reference sequence). Trimming left V 1 base short and J 3 bases short, with 6 bases between. CDR3: CASSLDEYYGYTF. Written as DNA, the CDR3 is TGTGCCAGCAGCTTAGATGAATACTATGGCTACACCTTC.

The chain carries TRBV19 and TRBJ1-2, with D uncertain. The CDR3 covers 14 residues. V lost 8 bases, J lost 0 bases, and 13 bases lay in between. Per germline, CDR1 LNHDA and CDR2 SQIVND (reference sequence). The CDR3 is CASGEALSNYGYTF. The CDR3 region has the DNA TGTGCCAGTGGGGAGGCGCTTTCTAACTATGGCTACACCTTC.

This clone was observed a single time. The chain carries TRBV6-6 and TRBJ1-5; D is undetermined. V shed 2 bases and J shed 0 bases, with 8 bases lying between them. Germline V gene sequence: CDR1 MNHNY, CDR2 SVGAGI (reference sequence). The CDR3 loop spans 15 amino acids. The CDR3 loop reads CASSYRENSNQPQHF. CDR3 nucleotides: TGTGCCAGCAGTTACCGAGAAAATAGCAATCAGCCCCAGCATTTT.

The genes are TRBV7-9 and TRBJ1-3; D remains ambiguous. The length of the CDR3 is 15 residues. V gave up 5 bases and J gave up 0 bases, with 11 bases separating them. Germline V gene data show CDR1 as SEHNR and CDR2 as FQNEAQ (reference sequence). CDR3 nucleotide sequence: TGTGCCAGCAGCCCGCCAGGCGTCTCTGGAAACACCATATATTTT. It encodes CASSPPGVSGNTIYF.

V usage is TRBV6-5 and J usage is TRBJ2-3, with 12 bases aligning to TRBD2. The CDR3 sequence is 16 residues long. The junction had 4 bases not matched to a gene; V was cut back by 4 bases and J by 2 bases. The germline V gene encodes CDR1 MNHEY and CDR2 SVGAGI. CDR3 region: CASSWLAGGDTDTQYF. CDR3 DNA sequence: TGTGCCAGCAGTTGGCTAGCGGGGGGGGACACAGATACGCAGTATTTT.

V is TRBV6-1 and J is TRBJ2-7; D possibly corresponds to TRBD2 (6 bases). Trimming left V 4 bases short and J 3 bases short, with 13 bases between. The CDR3 is made up of 14 amino acids. Germline-derived CDR1 and CDR2 are MNHNS and SASEGT. Written as DNA, the CDR3 is TGTGCCAGCAGTGGTTCGCAGGGAGGCTACGAGCAGTACTTC. Translation gives CASSGSQGGYEQYF.